Each of the 30 T cell receptor beta chains below was sequenced from the same sample in a study of cytomegalovirus exposure and HLA in healthy donors. Amplification used 60 Vbeta primers and 13 Jbeta primers. TCRdb's table, derived via immunoSEQ multiplex PCR, lists solely in-frame clones and lacks some. The table shows roughly 130,000 clones, with around 83% occurring only once. Sequences were obtained from PBMCs. The receptors shown here come from a male donor in good health and CMV-seropositive.

The rearrangement links TRBV10-3 to TRBJ2-1; the match to TRBD2 covers 13 bases. From germline, CDR1 is ENHRY and CDR2 SYGVKD. V lost 3 bases, J lost 4 bases, and 6 bases stayed unmatched. There are 17 residues in the CDR3. The CDR3 nucleotides read TGTGCCATCAGTGATCCTACTAGCGGGGGGGGGTACAATGAGCAGTTCTTC. Amino acid sequence: CAISDPTSGGGYNEQFF.

The rearrangement links TRBV5-6 to TRBJ1-2; no firm D call. V lost 4 bases and J lost 0, with 10 bases in between. The CDR3 runs to 14 residues. CDR1 is SGHDT, CDR2 YYEEEE, per germline. In DNA form, the CDR3 reads TGTGCCAGCAGCGCCGGAGAACCTAACTATGGCTACACCTTC. Translation gives CASSAGEPNYGYTF.

The chain uses TRBV7-6 and TRBJ1-3, with 12 bases that match TRBD1. This CDR3 is built from 18 residues. The germline V gene has CDR1 SGHVS and CDR2 FNYEAQ. The ends lost 5 bases at V and 0 bases at J; junction bases unmatched: 8. This chain's CDR3 is CASSPFPGQGASGNTIYF. In DNA, the CDR3 is TGTGCCAGCAGCCCTTTCCCGGGACAGGGGGCCTCTGGAAACACCATATATTTT.

This clone was observed once. The chain recombines TRBV6-6 with TRBJ1-1; tentatively, D is TRBD1 (5 bases). Germline V gives CDR1 MNHNY, CDR2 SVGAGI (reference sequence). The CDR3 length is 13 residues. The germline V and J ends were trimmed by 6 bases and 1 base, with 9 bases remaining between them. The CDR3 DNA reads TGTGCCAGCAGACCCACAGGGAACACTGAAGCTTTCTTT. The encoded protein is CASRPTGNTEAFF.

The chain combines TRBV7-9 with TRBJ2-7, with D possibly being TRBD1 (5 bases). V was cut by 2 bases and J by 1 base, with 12 bases left in between. CDR1 is SEHNR, CDR2 FQNEAQ, per germline (reference sequence). The CDR3 spans 15 residues. The CDR3 protein is CASSLPGQGSYEQYF. CDR3 in DNA: TGTGCCAGCAGCTTACCTGGGCAGGGATCCTACGAGCAGTACTTC.

The CDR3 sequence is CASSQEWGRKNTEAFF. CDR3 nucleotides: TGCGCCAGCAGCCAAGAATGGGGCAGAAAGAACACTGAAGCTTTCTTT. The chain recombines TRBV4-1 with TRBJ1-1; a weak D match, TRBD1 (5 bases). Germline V CDR1 and CDR2: MGHRA, YSYEKL. The CDR3 spans 16 residues. Trimming removed 0 bases at V and 1 base at J, with 12 bases between.

The rearrangement uses TRBV9 and TRBJ2-7, with D possibly being TRBD2 (6 bases). This CDR3 is built from 13 residues. Germline loops: CDR1 SGDLS, CDR2 YYNGEE. Trimming stripped 3 bases from V and 7 bases from J, with 14 bases between. The CDR3 DNA reads as TGTGCCAGCAGCGGAGTGCCGGGGAGGGAGCAGTACTTC. Translating gives CASSGVPGREQYF.

The V gene is TRBV7-2, the J gene TRBJ1-6; 10 bases agree with TRBD1. The CDR3 length is 15 residues. V lost 2 bases, J lost 7 bases, and 2 bases stayed unmatched. Germline V gene lookup returns CDR1 SGHTA and CDR2 FQGNSA. The chain's CDR3 is CASSLMTGGNSPLHF. The CDR3 DNA reads as TGTGCCAGCAGCTTAATGACAGGGGGCAATTCACCCCTCCACTTT.

The chain is built from TRBV20-1 and TRBJ1-2; a possible D gene is TRBD1 (5 bases). The CDR3 loop spans 11 amino acids. V lost 6 bases and J 7 bases, leaving 12 bases between the germline ends. The germline CDR1 and CDR2 sequences are DFQATT and SNEGSKA (reference sequence). CDR3 loop: CSAYRNLGYTF. CDR3 sequence (DNA): TGCAGTGCCTACAGGAACCTTGGCTACACCTTC.

This clone showed up just a few times. V gene TRBV6-1 combines with J gene TRBJ1-1; possibly TRBD1 for D (6 bases). The CDR3 sequence is 14 residues long. Germline V gene data show CDR1 as MNHNS and CDR2 as SASEGT. The V end was cut by 6 bases, the J end by 7 bases, with 18 bases between. The chain's CDR3 is CASRAPTGADEAFF. CDR3 bases: TGTGCCAGCAGAGCACCGACAGGCGCCGATGAAGCTTTCTTT.

The table lists this clone with a few counts. The chain links TRBV5-6 to TRBJ1-6, with TRBD1 matching 9 bases. The CDR3 consists of 16 residues. Losses at the gene ends were 0 bases for V and 7 bases for J; bases not matched to a gene: 5. In germline, CDR1 is SGHDT, CDR2 YYEEEE. DNA of the CDR3: TGTGCCAGCAGCTTGGCCCGGACAGGGGACAATTCACCCCTCCACTTT. Its translation is CASSLARTGDNSPLHF.

This chain joins TRBV5-1 and TRBJ1-3; D not resolved. There are 14 residues in the CDR3. V was cut by 1 base and J by 0 bases, with 5 bases left in between. The germline V gene has CDR1 SGHRS and CDR2 YFSETQ. The CDR3: CASSLTVSGNTIYF. The CDR3 DNA sequence: TGCGCCAGCAGCTTGACAGTCTCTGGAAACACCATATATTTT. Using reference TRBV5-1 and TRBJ1-3 for the parts outside the CDR3, the full variable domain is KAGVTQTPRYLIKTRGQQVTLSCSPISGHRSVSWYQQTPGQGLQFLFEYFSETQRNKGNFPGRFSGRQFSNSRSEMNVSTLELGDSALYLCASSLTVSGNTIYFGEGSWLTVV.

V is TRBV2 and J is TRBJ2-7, with D possibly TRBD2 on 5 matching bases. The V end lost 1 base, the J end lost 9 bases, and 19 bases lay between the germline ends. The CDR3 sequence is 15 residues long. Germline V gene sequence: CDR1 SNHLY, CDR2 FYNNEI. CDR3 protein: CASSEVVGPSRGQYF. The DNA for the CDR3 is TGTGCCAGCAGTGAAGTTGTCGGCCCTTCTCGGGGGCAGTACTTC.

V usage is TRBV5-4 and J usage is TRBJ2-3; D is perhaps TRBD1 (5 bases). The V end was cut by 2 bases, the J end by 1 base, with 11 bases between. The CDR3 length is 15 residues. The germline V gene encodes CDR1 SGHNT and CDR2 YYREEE (reference sequence). The CDR3 spells CASSFRGRGTDTQYF. For the CDR3, the DNA is TGTGCCAGCAGCTTTCGTGGCAGGGGCACAGATACGCAGTATTTT.

This chain connects TRBV19 to TRBJ2-6, with TRBD1 identical over 8 bases. The CDR3 extends over 19 amino acids. CDR1 and CDR2 (germline): LNHDA, SQIVND (reference sequence). The trim removed 5 bases at V and 0 bases at J, leaving 12 bases unmatched. The CDR3 sequence is CASSEQGGLFNSGANVLTF. CDR3 in DNA: TGTGCCAGTAGTGAACAGGGGGGTCTCTTCAACTCTGGGGCCAACGTCCTGACTTTC.

This chain uses TRBV6-4 with TRBJ2-5; 9 nucleotides match TRBD1. The CDR3 contains 13 residues. V gave up 6 bases and J gave up 5 bases; unmatched junction bases: 4. Germline V gene sequence: CDR1 MRHNA, CDR2 SNTAGT. The CDR3 DNA sequence: TGTGCCAGCAGCCGACAGGGGGGGGAGACCCAGTACTTC. It specifies CASSRQGGETQYF.

The chain uses TRBV15 and TRBJ1-1, with a weak D call TRBD1 (5 bases). CDR1 and CDR2 (germline): LNHNV, YYDKDF (reference sequence). The CDR3 runs 13 residues. V was clipped by 6 bases and J by 4 bases, with 12 bases between them. The CDR3 DNA reads as TGTGCCACCAGGGGCGGGGCGGGCACTGAAGCTTTCTTT. Its translation is CATRGGAGTEAFF.

The V call is TRBV27, the J call TRBJ2-1, with 11 positions matching TRBD2. Germline-derived CDR1 and CDR2 are MNHEY and SMNVEV (reference sequence). This CDR3 is built from 16 residues. J was trimmed by 0 bases and V by 6 bases; bases with no gene match: 4. CDR3 sequence reads: CASRDLAGGSYNEQFF. The CDR3 nucleotides are TGTGCCAGCAGAGACCTAGCGGGGGGCTCCTACAATGAGCAGTTCTTC.

This clone was observed a single time. The chain carries TRBV2 and TRBJ2-1; 7 positions match TRBD2. Trimming cost V 3 bases and J 6 bases; bases outside gene matches: 2. The length of the CDR3 is 13 residues. Germline CDR1 SNHLY, CDR2 FYNNEI. As DNA, the CDR3 is TGTGCCAGCAGTGACCGGGGGGTCAATGAGCAGTTCTTC. It codes for CASSDRGVNEQFF.

The genes are TRBV5-4 and TRBJ2-1; 11 bases map to TRBD2. The CDR3 is 18 amino acids. Germline V gene lookup returns CDR1 SGHNT and CDR2 YYREEE (reference sequence). V gave up 0 bases and J gave up 6 bases; unmatched junction bases: 11. The CDR3 spells CASSLARGGSGRANEQFF. CDR3 nucleotide sequence: TGTGCCAGCAGCTTGGCCAGGGGCGGTAGCGGGAGGGCCAATGAGCAGTTCTTC. Full variable domain (missing parts from reference TRBV5-4 and TRBJ2-1): ETGVTQSPTHLIKTRGQQVTLRCSSQSGHNTVSWYQQALGQGPQFIFQYYREEENGRGNFPPRFSGLQFPNYSSELNVNALELDDSALYLCASSLARGGSGRANEQFFGPGTRLTVL.

V gene TRBV7-6 combines with J gene TRBJ2-1; a possible D gene is TRBD2 (7 bases). CDR1 and CDR2 (germline): SGHVS, FNYEAQ. The CDR3 is 15 amino acids. V gave up 8 bases and J gave up 2 bases, with 16 bases separating them. DNA for the CDR3: TGTGCCAGCGGGGTGGGGGGGGCCGCCTACAATGAGCAGTTCTTC. Protein: CASGVGGAAYNEQFF.

The J gene is TRBJ2-1, the V gene TRBV15; possible D gene TRBD1, 6 bases. CDR3 length: 16 amino acids. V gave up 0 bases and J gave up 5 bases, with 14 bases separating them. The germline V gene encodes CDR1 LNHNV and CDR2 YYDKDF (reference sequence). The DNA of the CDR3 is TGTGCCACCAGCAGAGATTTGGTCGCAGGGGACAATGAGCAGTTCTTC. Translated, it gives CATSRDLVAGDNEQFF.

The V call is TRBV6-6, the J call TRBJ1-4; D possibly corresponds to TRBD1 (5 bases). V was shortened by 6 bases and J by 5 bases, with 19 bases between the two germline ends. The length of the CDR3 is 16 residues. Germline CDR1 reads MNHNY; CDR2 reads SVGAGI (reference sequence). The CDR3 reads CASSPQYRNPNEKLFF. The CDR3 DNA reads TGTGCCAGCAGCCCGCAGTACAGGAATCCCAATGAAAAACTGTTTTTT.

This clone occurred once. The V gene is TRBV27, the J gene TRBJ2-7; D is undetermined. Germline assignment: CDR1 MNHEY and CDR2 SMNVEV (reference sequence). This CDR3 comprises 13 residues. V lost 6 bases and J lost 2, with 11 bases in between. The CDR3 sequence is CASSSRSTYEQYF. The DNA for the CDR3 is TGTGCCAGCAGCTCTAGGTCAACCTACGAGCAGTACTTC.

This clone was detected a few times. The V call is TRBV11-2, the J call TRBJ2-5; 7 nucleotides line up with TRBD1. Germline V lookup: CDR1 SGHAT, CDR2 FQNNGV. CDR3 length equals 15 residues. J lost 6 bases, V lost 5 bases, and 12 bases had no gene match. The CDR3 coding sequence is TGTGCCAGCAGCGCCGAGGGACAGAACTTGCAGACCCAGTACTTC. Its translation is CASSAEGQNLQTQYF.

The V and J genes are TRBV6-5 and TRBJ2-7, with TRBD1 identical over 7 bases. Germline CDR1 MNHEY, CDR2 SVGAGI. This CDR3 is 16 amino acids long. Germline trimming cut 0 bases from V and 2 bases from J; bases unmatched to any gene: 7. The CDR3 region has the DNA TGTGCCAGCAGTTACTCCGCCGGGACAGCGACCTACGAGCAGTACTTC. Translated: CASSYSAGTATYEQYF.

This chain uses TRBV29-1 with TRBJ2-7, with D perhaps matching TRBD1 (5 bases). The CDR3 loop spans 11 amino acids. Germline V gives CDR1 SQVTM, CDR2 ANQGSEA. Trimming removed 0 bases from V and 7 bases from J, with 7 bases in between. The CDR3 sequence is CSVEEGREQYF. CDR3 sequence (DNA): TGCAGCGTTGAAGAGGGGCGTGAGCAGTACTTC.

The genes are TRBV7-9 and TRBJ2-2; possible D gene TRBD2, 5 bases. This CDR3 has 16 amino acids. The germline V gene has CDR1 SEHNR and CDR2 FQNEAQ (reference sequence). This CDR3 reads CATRASVNIWTGELFF. CDR3 DNA: TGTGCTACGAGGGCATCGGTGAACATATGGACCGGGGAGCTGTTTTTT.

This rearrangement joins TRBV27 to TRBJ1-4; 8 bases map to TRBD1. CDR1 and CDR2 (germline): MNHEY, SMNVEV (reference sequence). This CDR3 is 20 amino acids long. With 2 bases clipped from V and 7 bases from J, the junction kept 21 bases outside the gene matches. The CDR3 region has the DNA TGTGCCAGCAGTTTAACCCGAGGACAGGGTTTGGGAAATGTTCGTGAAAAACTGTTTTTT. Translated, it gives CASSLTRGQGLGNVREKLFF.

The chain links TRBV28 to TRBJ2-7; 9 bases are a match to TRBD1. Germline V CDR1 and CDR2: MDHEN, SYDVKM. This CDR3 is 14 amino acids long. V dropped 8 bases and J dropped 1; count of bases not matched to a gene: 6. In DNA, the CDR3 is TGTGCCAGCGGGGCCGGGACAGGGTCCTACGAGCAGTACTTC. Translation gives CASGAGTGSYEQYF.